The source of this TCR beta chain is a study of T cell responses to AZD1222 COVID-19 vaccine. Only in-frame clones appear in the TCRdb table, and some are missing; sequencing was by immunoSEQ multiplex PCR. This table holds 75,000 to 100,000 clones, approximately 88% found once. The CDR3 has 14 amino acids. Germline assignment: CDR1 SGDLS and CDR2 YYNGEE. V shed 1 base and J shed 1 base, with 8 bases lying between them. The sequence came from an adult in good health. The chain uses TRBV9 and TRBJ2-5; D uncertain. This material consisted of peripheral blood, taken on day 0 of AZD1222 vaccination. The CDR3 region is CASSVSPSQETQYF. The CDR3 region has the DNA TGTGCCAGCAGCGTATCTCCCAGCCAAGAGACCCAGTACTTC.